This T cell receptor (beta chain) is drawn from a study of radiation and T cells in renal cell carcinoma. Findings of the study overall: Top tumor clonotypes rose in blood 2 weeks post-radiation, then contracted.

The CDR3 runs 12 residues. The germline V gene has CDR1 SGHDT and CDR2 YYEEEE. V lost 0 bases and J lost 14; bases outside the gene matches: 5. Worth noting for this clone: Its antigen is as yet unknown.

Indicated time point: baseline pretreatment blood. As for treatment: 15 Gy SBRT to primary tumor, nephrectomy 4 weeks later. Radiation-treated patients gave blood at baseline, week 2 and week 4. The repertoire was sequenced with immunoSEQ multiplex PCR; TCRdb's copy has only in-frame clones and lacks some. This table holds 110,000 to 150,000 clones, roughly 88% found once. The gene calls are TRBV5-6 and TRBJ2-1; 7 positions match TRBD1. The sequence was collected from a woman aged 45-60 years with renal cell carcinoma. The sequencing here drew on blood, taken from a patient whose treatment included radiotherapy and nephrectomy. The chain's CDR3 is CASSLGTGREFF. The CDR3 nucleotides read TGTGCCAGCAGCTTGGGGACAGGACGAGAGTTCTTC.